What follows are 21 T cell receptor beta chains derived from one specimen sequenced in a study of HIV-infected patients and healthy controls. The repertoire came from unfractionated whole blood and reflected all unsorted peripheral T cells. Reverse transcription used around 480 ng RNA and constant-region primers for alpha and beta. Alpha and beta chain libraries were made separately by chain-specific third strand synthesis with multiplexing indices. In TCRdb, the 5' RACE reads were re-called with MiXCR into one record per CDR3 protein. Among under 7,500 distinct CDR3 sequences listed, about a tenth were seen once. The material sequenced was blood, taken before antiretroviral therapy. The receptors were sampled from an adult with HIV infection.

This clonotype was counted only a few times. J is TRBJ2-3 and V is TRBV29-1, with a possible D match to TRBD2 (6 bases). From germline, CDR1 is SQVTM and CDR2 ANQGSEA. Trimming took off 7 bases at V and 0 bases at J, with 14 bases between the two ends. This CDR3 is 14 amino acids long. The CDR3 sequence: CSALGLTSTDTQYF. The CDR3 DNA is TGCAGCGCCTTGGGACTCACTAGCACAGATACGCAGTATTTT.

This clonotype was seen repeatedly, ten times or more. This chain links TRBV12-3 or TRBV12-4 with TRBJ1-2; 7 bases match TRBD1. The CDR3 contains 11 residues. The V gene end was trimmed by 9 bases and the J gene end by 6 bases; junction bases not matched to a gene: 4. The CDR3 nucleotides read TGTGCCAGTAGGACAGGTCATGGCTACACCTTC. Protein product: CASRTGHGYTF.

Sample share makes this clonotype medium-sized. V gene TRBV10-3 combines with J gene TRBJ2-7, with a possible D match to TRBD2 (6 bases). Trimming shortened V by 2 bases and J by 2 bases, and 10 bases separated the two germline ends. Germline CDR1 reads ENHRY; CDR2 reads SYGVKD. The CDR3 has 14 amino acids. The CDR3 bases are TGTGCCATCAGTGAGAGCGGGCCTACCTACGAGCAGTACTTC. This translates into CAISESGPTYEQYF.

This chain links TRBV3-1 with TRBJ2-3; 7 nucleotides agree with TRBD2. CDR3 size: 15 residues. Germline trimming cut 4 bases from V and 5 bases from J; bases unmatched to any gene: 9. Per germline, CDR1 LGHDT and CDR2 YNNKEL (reference sequence). In DNA, the CDR3 is TGTGCCAGCAGCCCCCCCGCGGGAGCGAAAGATACGCAGTATTTT. Translated, it gives CASSPPAGAKDTQYF.

This clonotype is medium-sized. The CDR3 DNA reads as TGCAGTGCTTCCCCGGGCCGGGAAACCGGAGGCATTCAGTACTTC. Translation: CSASPGRETGGIQYF. The V gene is TRBV20-1, the J gene TRBJ2-4, with D possibly being TRBD2 (5 bases). CDR1 is DFQATT, CDR2 SNEGSKA, per germline (reference sequence). V shed 5 bases and J shed 9 bases, with 23 bases lying between them. CDR3 size: 15 residues.

By share of the sample, this clonotype is medium-sized. The chain uses TRBV6-5 and TRBJ2-1; 7 bases match TRBD1. Trimming removed 5 bases from V and 6 bases from J; junction bases left unmatched: 10. CDR1 and CDR2 (germline): MNHEY, SVGAGI. CDR3 size: 15 residues. The CDR3 DNA sequence: TGTGCCAGCAGTGTAGACAGGGCCCCTCTCAATGAGCAGTTCTTC. This sequence encodes CASSVDRAPLNEQFF.

V and J are TRBV28 and TRBJ1-4, with 8 bases identical to TRBD1. J lost 7 bases, V lost 8 bases, and 15 bases had no gene match. CDR3 size: 16 residues. The germline V gene encodes CDR1 MDHEN and CDR2 SYDVKM. The CDR3 here is CASCDIRGTGPEKLFF. In nucleotides, the CDR3 is TGTGCCAGCTGTGATATTAGGGGGACAGGCCCTGAAAAACTGTTTTTT. Variable domain in full (rest from reference TRBV28 and TRBJ1-4): DVKVTQSSRYLVKRTGEKVFLECVQDMDHENMFWYRQDPGLGLRLIYFSYDVKMKEKGDIPEGYSVSREKKERFSLILESASTNQTSMYLCASCDIRGTGPEKLFFGSGTQLSVL.

By sample fraction, this clonotype is medium-sized. This rearrangement joins TRBV7-8 to TRBJ2-1; no definite D call. CDR1 and CDR2 (germline): SGHVS, FQNEAQ. V was clipped by 2 bases and J by 9 bases, with 20 bases between them. The CDR3 sequence is 16 residues long. This chain's CDR3 is CASSLTRWLMYGEQFF. The CDR3 bases are TGTGCCAGCAGCTTAACCCGCTGGCTTATGTACGGTGAGCAGTTCTTC.

This clonotype came up many times. This chain connects TRBV5-4 to TRBJ2-3, with D uncertain. This CDR3 is built from 14 residues. V shed 0 bases and J shed 11 bases, with 16 bases lying between them. Germline CDR1 and CDR2: SGHNT and YYREEE (reference sequence). CDR3 region: CASSLEVAGIQQYF. CDR3 nucleotides: TGTGCCAGCAGCTTGGAGGTTGCAGGCATTCAGCAGTATTTT.

This clonotype was found a few times. The chain uses TRBV6-1 and TRBJ2-3; D is unclear. V shed 1 base and J shed 0 bases, with 8 bases lying between them. This CDR3 region has 15 residues. CDR1 is MNHNS, CDR2 SASEGT, per germline. Here the CDR3 reads CASSEGVLSTDTQYF. The DNA for the CDR3 is TGTGCCAGCAGTGAAGGGGTCCTTAGCACAGATACGCAGTATTTT.

This clonotype is medium-sized by share. The gene calls are TRBV11-2 and TRBJ1-2, with a tentative D call TRBD1 (6 bases). V dropped 0 bases and J dropped 2 bases, with 13 bases sitting between them. The CDR3 contains 16 residues. CDR1 is SGHAT, CDR2 FQNNGV, per germline. CDR3 protein: CASSLDPRGLNYGYTF. The CDR3 DNA reads TGTGCCAGCAGCTTAGACCCCAGGGGCCTGAACTATGGCTACACCTTC.

In this sample, this clonotype turned up many times. The rearrangement joins TRBV5-1 to TRBJ2-5; 11 positions agree with TRBD1. The length of the CDR3 is 15 residues. J lost 3 bases, V lost 4 bases, and 5 bases had no gene match. Germline CDR1 and CDR2: SGHRS and YFSETQ. Written as DNA, the CDR3 is TGCGCCAGCAGCACTGGACAGGGGGCCGAAGAGACCCAGTACTTC. It is translated as CASSTGQGAEETQYF.

This chain uses TRBV27 with TRBJ2-2, with 9 nucleotides matching TRBD2. The CDR3 consists of 16 residues. V trimming: 1 base; J trimming: 6 bases; junction bases outside the gene matches: 6. Germline CDR1 and CDR2: MNHEY and SMNVEV (reference sequence). CDR3 loop: CASSLYIAGASGELFF. CDR3 in DNA: TGTGCCAGCAGTTTATATATAGCGGGAGCATCCGGGGAGCTGTTTTTT.

This clonotype was counted ten times or more. The chain links TRBV12-3 or TRBV12-4 to TRBJ2-3, with D hard to call. There are 13 residues in the CDR3. The ends were cut back, 7 bases at V and 0 bases at J, with 8 bases in the middle. CDR3 residues: CASTKASTDTQYF. The CDR3 DNA sequence: TGTGCCAGCACCAAAGCTAGCACAGATACGCAGTATTTT.

By sample share, this clonotype is medium-sized (0.01 to 0.1%). J is TRBJ1-5 and V is TRBV20-1; a possible D gene is TRBD1 (6 bases). The V end was cut by 4 bases, the J end by 6 bases, with 13 bases between. This CDR3 has 13 amino acids. Germline CDR1 DFQATT, CDR2 SNEGSKA (reference sequence). This CDR3 is CSAKRGGGQPQHF. The CDR3 nucleotides read TGCAGTGCTAAGAGGGGGGGAGGTCAGCCCCAGCATTTT.

There are many counts of this clonotype. The rearrangement uses TRBV3-1 and TRBJ2-1; no clear D gene. CDR3 length: 15 residues. Trimming shortened V by 4 bases and J by 8 bases, and 18 bases separated the two germline ends. The germline CDR1 and CDR2 sequences are LGHDT and YNNKEL (reference sequence). The CDR3 here is CASSPKDSISDEQFF. Written as DNA, the CDR3 is TGTGCCAGCAGCCCCAAAGATTCGATTTCGGATGAGCAGTTCTTC.

This clonotype is classed as medium-sized. The chain joins TRBV10-3 to TRBJ2-1; 10 positions match TRBD2. CDR3 length: 17 amino acids. Germline V gives CDR1 ENHRY, CDR2 SYGVKD. The ends lost 7 bases at V and 0 bases at J; junction bases unmatched: 9. CDR3 loop: CAIKLRVAGGSYNEQFF. CDR3 nucleotide sequence: TGTGCCATCAAGCTTAGGGTAGCGGGAGGCTCCTACAATGAGCAGTTCTTC.

In its sample, this clonotype is medium-sized. This rearrangement joins TRBV2 to TRBJ2-1, with D uncertain. V gave up 8 bases and J gave up 5 bases, with 10 bases separating them. This CDR3 region has 12 residues. Per the germline V gene, CDR1 is SNHLY and CDR2 is FYNNEI. The CDR3 DNA reads as TGTGCCAGCCGCCTTCTGGACAATGAGCAGTTCTTC. It translates to CASRLLDNEQFF.

Many counts were recorded for this clonotype. This chain links TRBV7-2 with TRBJ1-5; D gene ambiguous. The CDR3 contains 15 residues. The germline V gene has CDR1 SGHTA and CDR2 FQGNSA. Trimming left V 3 bases short and J 0 bases short, with 9 bases between. The CDR3 here is CASSFSGNSNQPQHF. Here the CDR3 DNA reads TGTGCCAGCAGCTTTTCGGGGAATAGCAATCAGCCCCAGCATTTT.

Within the sample, this clonotype is medium-sized (0.01 to 0.1%). This chain links TRBV6-2 or TRBV6-3 with TRBJ2-3; D is unresolved. Trimming took off 0 bases at V and 0 bases at J, with 10 bases between the two ends. The germline gives CDR1 MNHEY, CDR2 SVGEGT. This CDR3 has 16 residues. The CDR3 nucleotides read TGTGCCAGCAGTTACTCGAAGCAGGAGAGCACAGATACGCAGTATTTT. As protein: CASSYSKQESTDTQYF.

This clonotype is classed as medium-sized. Written as DNA, the CDR3 is TGTGCCAGCAGCTTCACCCCCAGGGACCGCCAAGAGACCCAGTACTTC. This sequence encodes CASSFTPRDRQETQYF. J is TRBJ2-5 and V is TRBV6-5, with D perhaps given as TRBD1 or TRBD2 (5 bases each). The CDR3 spans 16 residues. Germline-derived CDR1 and CDR2 are MNHEY and SVGAGI. V was clipped by 6 bases and J by 1 base, with 18 bases between them.